The present T cell receptor beta chain was sequenced within a study of identical twins. CDR1 SNHLY and CDR2 FYNNEI come from the germline V gene. Trimming took off 5 bases at V and 5 bases at J, with 10 bases between the two ends. The CDR3 is 13 residues long. TCRdb reanalysed the 5' RACE reads using MiXCR and keeps one entry per CDR3 protein. The table shows roughly 690,000 distinct CDR3 sequences, with 21% occurring only once. This sample also belongs to another study, concerning T cells expressing NK-cell markers. As reported in that work: Cells sorted as CD3+CD56+NKG2C+, CD3+CD56+NKG2C- and CD3+CD56-NKG2C+ T cells supplied the TCR beta repertoires.

Sequenced input: PBMCs. This receptor was taken from a woman between 18 and 30 years old in good health. V and J are TRBV2 and TRBJ1-5, with D unclear. CDR3 sequence: CASSQETDQPQHF. CDR3 DNA: TGTGCCAGCAGTCAGGAGACCGATCAGCCCCAGCATTTT.